What follows are 31 T cell receptor beta chains derived from one specimen sequenced in a study of shared clonotypes between healthy human individuals. CD8 cells regarded as naive lacked CD45RO, were positively chosen for CCR7, and omitted terminally differentiated effector memory CD45RA+ cells. The protocol was immunoSEQ multiplex PCR, while the TCRdb copy is restricted to in-frame clones and leaves out a portion. The top ten clones hold under 30% of a sample with about 870,000 clones, 90% to 95% of them seen once. Material for sequencing was naive CD8+ T cells sorted from blood. Receptors originate from a man aged 25 to 45 in good health.

The chain combines TRBV10-3 with TRBJ2-5, with D perhaps matching TRBD2 (6 bases). The V gene's germline CDR1 is ENHRY and CDR2 SYGVKD. The CDR3 is 15 residues long. The V and J ends lost 3 bases and 2 bases respectively, with 13 bases between them. CDR3 sequence reads: CAISETGSAQETQYF. The CDR3 region has the DNA TGTGCCATCAGTGAAACCGGGAGTGCACAAGAGACCCAGTACTTC.

This chain connects TRBV5-1 to TRBJ2-7, with 8 bases that match TRBD1. CDR3 size: 14 residues. Germline lookup yields CDR1 SGHRS and CDR2 YFSETQ. V gave up 1 base and J gave up 4 bases; unmatched junction bases: 4. CDR3 sequence (DNA): TGCGCCAGCAGCTTGAGGGACAGGCTATACGAGCAGTACTTC. Its translation is CASSLRDRLYEQYF.

The chain has TRBV28 and TRBJ2-2; 8 bases line up with TRBD1. Germline assignment: CDR1 MDHEN and CDR2 SYDVKM. Losses at the gene ends were 2 bases for V and 6 bases for J; bases not matched to a gene: 8. The CDR3 sequence is 16 residues long. The CDR3 reads CASSLIRQGKAGELFF. The CDR3 DNA reads TGTGCCAGCAGTTTAATCAGACAGGGGAAGGCCGGGGAGCTGTTTTTT.

This clone was detected once. V gene TRBV5-1 combines with J gene TRBJ1-1, with TRBD1 as a possible D gene (5 bases). The germline CDR1 and CDR2 sequences are SGHRS and YFSETQ. V was pared by 4 bases and J by 2 bases, with 18 bases between. The CDR3 totals 16 residues. The CDR3 spells CASSPGTESLNTEAFF. CDR3 bases: TGCGCCAGCAGCCCGGGGACCGAGTCACTCAACACTGAAGCTTTCTTT.

V is TRBV7-6 and J is TRBJ2-7; 7 nucleotides align to TRBD1. The trim removed 5 bases at V and 4 bases at J, leaving 8 bases unmatched. The CDR3 covers 14 residues. Germline V gene data show CDR1 as SGHVS and CDR2 as FNYEAQ. CDR3 amino acids: CASSPGGSYYEQYF. The CDR3 DNA reads as TGTGCCAGCAGCCCAGGGGGTAGCTATTACGAGCAGTACTTC.

The chain employs TRBV7-9 and TRBJ2-1; 7 bases fit TRBD2. CDR1 is SEHNR, CDR2 FQNEAQ, per germline (reference sequence). The V gene end was trimmed by 5 bases and the J gene end by 8 bases; junction bases not matched to a gene: 12. The CDR3 consists of 15 residues. The CDR3 DNA reads TGTGCCAGCAGCCGTCCGGGGGAGGGAGGGTATGAGCAGTTCTTC. Translation gives CASSRPGEGGYEQFF.

V gene TRBV29-1 combines with J gene TRBJ2-1; 7 positions match TRBD2. J lost 2 bases, V lost 3 bases, and 10 bases had no gene match. CDR3 size: 16 residues. Germline CDR1 reads SQVTM; CDR2 reads ANQGSEA. The CDR3 DNA sequence: TGCAGCGTTGAGGCCGCGACGGGAGGCCCCTACAATGAGCAGTTCTTC. It yields the protein CSVEAATGGPYNEQFF.

The chain has TRBV29-1 and TRBJ2-2; unclear D gene. CDR3 length: 12 amino acids. V shed 3 bases and J shed 4 bases, with 6 bases lying between them. CDR1 is SQVTM and CDR2 is ANQGSEA in the germline V gene. The CDR3 spells CSVDIGTGELFF. For the CDR3, the DNA is TGCAGCGTTGACATCGGCACCGGGGAGCTGTTTTTT.

This chain joins TRBV7-9 and TRBJ1-1; TRBD1 matches at 7 bases. CDR1 and CDR2 from the germline V gene are SEHNR and FQNEAQ (reference sequence). The J segment lost 1 base and the V segment lost 2 bases, leaving 7 bases of the junction unmatched. This CDR3 region has 16 residues. The DNA for the CDR3 is TGTGCCAGCAGCTTACCCTCGGACAGGCCGAACACTGAAGCTTTCTTT. Encoded protein: CASSLPSDRPNTEAFF.

The rearrangement links TRBV21-1 to TRBJ2-7; the table's D call, TRBD1, was not checked against the DNA. TRBV21-1 counts as a pseudogene. The CDR3 runs 16 residues. The CDR3 coding sequence is TGTGCCAGCAGCAAAGTGGAAAGACATAGGATCGACGAGCAGTACTTC. As protein: CASSKVERHRIDEQYF.

In this sample, this clone turned up many times. V usage is TRBV19 and J usage is TRBJ2-1; TRBD2 agrees at 14 bases. V lost 5 bases to trimming and J lost 1 base; unmatched junction nucleotides: 10. The CDR3 spans 19 residues. CDR1 and CDR2 (germline): LNHDA, SQIVND (reference sequence). The CDR3 spells CASSAGLAGVGASYNEQFF. The CDR3 nucleotides are TGTGCCAGTAGTGCGGGACTAGCGGGAGTCGGTGCGTCCTACAATGAGCAGTTCTTC.

About this clone itself: The sample has other DNA sequences that encode this CDR3 too. This sequence joins TRBV19 and TRBJ2-7; D gene unclear. Deletions cut 0 bases from V and 1 base from J, with 4 bases between. CDR3 length equals 13 residues. Germline lookup yields CDR1 LNHDA and CDR2 SQIVND (reference sequence). The CDR3 DNA sequence: TGTGCCAGTAGTATAGACCGATCCTACGAGCAGTACTTC. It translates to CASSIDRSYEQYF.

About this clone: One end of the junction is discordant with germline, which a read error may explain. V is TRBV6-1 and J is TRBJ1-2; weak D call: TRBD1 (5 bases). CDR1 is MNHNS and CDR2 is SASEGT in the germline V gene. The CDR3 extends over 14 amino acids. The CDR3: CASSEAHGGRELRF. CDR3 coding DNA: TGTGCCAGCAGTGAAGCGCATGGGGGTCGGGAGCTCCGCTTC.

The sample holds a few counts of this clone. The genes are TRBV4-2 and TRBJ2-7; D is possibly TRBD2 (5 bases). V was shortened by 0 bases and J by 3 bases, with 12 bases between the two germline ends. Germline loops: CDR1 LGHNA, CDR2 YNFKEQ. The CDR3 loop spans 15 amino acids. CDR3 DNA: TGTGCCAGCAGCCAAGAGGTAAGAGGGCTCTACGAGCAGTACTTC. It is translated as CASSQEVRGLYEQYF.

The chain links TRBV13 to TRBJ2-7, with TRBD1 identical over 12 bases. From germline, CDR1 is PRHDT and CDR2 FYEKMQ (reference sequence). CDR3 length: 15 amino acids. Losses at the gene ends were 4 bases for V and 7 bases for J; bases not matched to a gene: 8. CDR3: CASSSTGTGGREQYF. The CDR3 DNA sequence: TGTGCCAGCAGCTCCACCGGGACAGGGGGCCGGGAGCAGTACTTC.

The chain couples TRBV4-1 to TRBJ2-1, with 11 bases aligning to TRBD2. The CDR3 sequence is 17 residues long. The J segment lost 7 bases and the V segment lost 3 bases, leaving 11 bases of the junction unmatched. Germline lookup yields CDR1 MGHRA and CDR2 YSYEKL. The CDR3 here is CASSHRLLAGEENEQFF. DNA of the CDR3: TGCGCCAGCAGCCACCGTTTACTAGCGGGAGAGGAGAATGAGCAGTTCTTC.

The V and J genes are TRBV13 and TRBJ2-1; TRBD1 might be the D (5 bases). The germline V gene encodes CDR1 PRHDT and CDR2 FYEKMQ (reference sequence). Trimming cost V 5 bases and J 4 bases, with 9 bases left between them. This CDR3 region has 13 residues. In DNA, the CDR3 is TGTGCCAGCAGCGCCGACAGTTACAATGAGCAGTTCTTC. It codes for CASSADSYNEQFF.

This clone was observed a few times. The gene calls are TRBV6-5 and TRBJ1-2, with 9 bases lining up with TRBD1. The CDR3 runs 13 residues. V lost 6 bases and J lost 6; bases outside the gene matches: 5. Per germline, CDR1 MNHEY and CDR2 SVGAGI. DNA of the CDR3: TGTGCCAGCAGAGGACAGGGGACCGATGGCTACACCTTC. The encoded protein is CASRGQGTDGYTF.

The CDR3 DNA follows: TGTGCCAGCAGTCCTATAGGGATGACAGTGAACACTGAAGCTTTCTTT. Protein: CASSPIGMTVNTEAFF. The rearrangement links TRBV27 to TRBJ1-1; TRBD1 might be the D (5 bases). Germline assignment: CDR1 MNHEY and CDR2 SMNVEV (reference sequence). The V gene lost 5 bases and the J gene lost 0 bases, with 16 bases spanning the gap. The CDR3 contains 16 residues.

The chain uses TRBV28 and TRBJ1-5; 9 bases are shared with TRBD1. Trimming took 6 bases from V and 6 from J; bases not matched to a gene: 6. Germline CDR1 is MDHEN and CDR2 is SYDVKM. The CDR3 has 14 residues. CDR3 residues: CASSLGQGTQPQHF. The CDR3 DNA reads as TGTGCCAGCAGCCTGGGACAGGGAACTCAGCCCCAGCATTTT.

The chain couples TRBV9 to TRBJ2-2; 7 positions match TRBD2. Trimming took 3 bases from V and 4 from J; bases not matched to a gene: 9. The CDR3 totals 16 residues. Germline CDR1 SGDLS, CDR2 YYNGEE. The chain's CDR3 is CASSAIGLESTGELFF. The CDR3 nucleotides read TGTGCCAGCAGCGCCATAGGACTAGAGTCCACCGGGGAGCTGTTTTTT.

The rearrangement uses TRBV18 and TRBJ2-7, with D unresolved. CDR3 size: 15 residues. Germline CDR1 is KGHSH and CDR2 is LQKENI. Trimming stripped 0 bases from V and 1 base from J, with 10 bases between. DNA of the CDR3: TGTGCCAGCTCACCACCGGCAAGCCCTTCCTACGAGCAGTACTTC. Its translation is CASSPPASPSYEQYF.

The V call is TRBV12-2, the J call TRBJ2-7; whether TRBD1, the table's D call, matches the DNA was not checked. TRBV12-2 is deemed a pseudogene. This CDR3 region has 12 residues. The CDR3 loop is CASRFHRGLAVF. CDR3 DNA sequence: TGTGCAAGTCGCTTTCACAGGGGGCTGGCAGTATTC.

The chain carries TRBV29-1 and TRBJ2-7, with 9 nucleotides matching TRBD2. The V segment lost 4 bases and the J segment 7 bases; nucleotides outside the gene matches: 8. CDR1 is SQVTM, CDR2 ANQGSEA, per germline. This CDR3 region has 13 residues. The DNA for the CDR3 is TGCAGCGTTGGAGGCCTAGCGGGAATGGAGCAGTACTTC. This sequence encodes CSVGGLAGMEQYF.

The chain uses TRBV29-1 and TRBJ2-7; the D is unclear. V was pared by 3 bases and J by 2 bases, with 11 bases between. CDR1 SQVTM and CDR2 ANQGSEA come from the germline V gene. This CDR3 contains 13 residues. The CDR3 protein is CSVDLVGTYEQYF. Written as DNA, the CDR3 is TGCAGCGTTGATCTGGTAGGGACCTACGAGCAGTACTTC.

This clone appeared once. V and J are TRBV7-3 and TRBJ2-2, with D unclear. This CDR3 contains 16 residues. V dropped 2 bases and J dropped 5 bases, with 15 bases sitting between them. Germline V gene data show CDR1 as SGHTA and CDR2 as FQGTGA. The CDR3: CASSLAHTSLTGELFF. The CDR3 DNA reads as TGTGCCAGCAGCTTAGCGCACACCTCTTTAACCGGGGAGCTGTTTTTT.

The chain uses TRBV19 and TRBJ2-2, with 8 bases lining up with TRBD1. V was clipped by 9 bases and J by 2 bases; unmatched bases: 8. The CDR3 is 15 residues long. Germline assignment: CDR1 LNHDA and CDR2 SQIVND (reference sequence). The CDR3 DNA reads TGTGCCAGCTTCCCCGGGACAGGCAACACCGGGGAGCTGTTTTTT. Amino acids: CASFPGTGNTGELFF.

The gene calls are TRBV6-4 and TRBJ2-3; possible D gene TRBD1, 6 bases. Germline CDR1 and CDR2: MRHNA and SNTAGT. The V end was cut by 0 bases, the J end by 4 bases, with 11 bases between. The CDR3 sequence is 15 residues long. The CDR3 nucleotides read TGTGCCAGCAGTGACTCGCACAGGGACGCAGATACGCAGTATTTT. This sequence encodes CASSDSHRDADTQYF.

The chain has TRBV19 and TRBJ2-1; 10 bases are shared with TRBD2. From germline, CDR1 is LNHDA and CDR2 SQIVND (reference sequence). V shed 6 bases and J 7 bases; nucleotides not matched to a gene: 6. CDR3 length: 14 residues. CDR3 amino acids: CASRASGSLNEQFF. In DNA, the CDR3 is TGTGCCAGTAGGGCTAGCGGGAGTTTGAATGAGCAGTTCTTC.

The chain joins TRBV25-1 to TRBJ2-7, with 12 bases identical to TRBD1. This CDR3 comprises 17 residues. Per the germline V gene, CDR1 is MGHDK and CDR2 is SYGVNS. Trimming removed 7 bases from V and 3 bases from J; junction bases left unmatched: 13. In nucleotides, the CDR3 is TGTGCCAGCACCCTGGCGGGACAGGGGGCGATCCTCTACGAGCAGTACTTC. Its translation is CASTLAGQGAILYEQYF.

This chain connects TRBV9 to TRBJ2-5, with 8 positions matching TRBD2. CDR3 length: 18 residues. CDR1 is SGDLS, CDR2 YYNGEE, per germline. Losses at the gene ends were 0 bases for V and 1 base for J; bases not matched to a gene: 11. The CDR3 loop reads CASSVEPTSGGSQETQYF. CDR3 bases: TGTGCCAGCAGCGTAGAACCAACTAGCGGAGGTTCCCAAGAGACCCAGTACTTC.